The clone carrying this TCR beta chain was detected only a few times. As originally analysed: Scientists estimated how many nucleated cells there were by amplifying reference gene primers. Some clones are missing from TCRdb's copy, which holds only in-frame ones; the method was immunoSEQ multiplex PCR. The DNA gave D and trimming, while V, J and clone size come from that table. Of 350,000 to 400,000 clones in the sample, roughly 91% are singletons; the top ten hold 1.2%. Those who participated ranged in age from roughly 18 to 100 years and resided in some 24 US areas. This entry comes from a study of blood T cell repertoires in COVID-19. For the study at large: Samples taken during acute and convalescent COVID-19 were collected in the United States, Italy and Spain.

After removal of 2 bases from V and 5 bases from J, the junction contained 3 bases not matched to a gene. Germline V gene data show CDR1 as SGDLS and CDR2 as YYNGEE. The CDR3 is made up of 13 amino acids. The genes are TRBV9 and TRBJ2-5, with TRBD1 matching 7 bases. Sequenced sample: PBMCs or T cells enriched from blood (not recorded which). The clonotype comes from a woman aged 18-35 years who had recovered from COVID-19. CDR3 DNA: TGTGCCAGCAGCGTGAAGACAGGGGAGACCCAGTACTTC. Encoded protein: CASSVKTGETQYF.